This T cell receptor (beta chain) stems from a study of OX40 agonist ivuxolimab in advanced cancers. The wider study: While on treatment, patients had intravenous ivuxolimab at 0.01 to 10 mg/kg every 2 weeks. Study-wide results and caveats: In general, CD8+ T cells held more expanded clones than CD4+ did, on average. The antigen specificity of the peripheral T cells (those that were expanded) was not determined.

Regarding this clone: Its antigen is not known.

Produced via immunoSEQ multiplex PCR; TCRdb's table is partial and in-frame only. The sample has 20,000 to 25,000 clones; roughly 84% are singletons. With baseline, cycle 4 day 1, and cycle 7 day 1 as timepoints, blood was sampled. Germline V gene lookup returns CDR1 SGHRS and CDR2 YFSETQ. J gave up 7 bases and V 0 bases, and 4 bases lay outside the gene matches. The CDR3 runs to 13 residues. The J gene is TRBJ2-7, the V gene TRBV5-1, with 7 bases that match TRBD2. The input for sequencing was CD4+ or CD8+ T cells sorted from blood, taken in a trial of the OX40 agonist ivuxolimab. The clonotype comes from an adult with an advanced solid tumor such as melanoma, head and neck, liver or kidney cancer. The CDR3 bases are TGCGCCAGCAGCTTGGCTAGCGGCGGAGAGCAGTACTTC. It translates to CASSLASGGEQYF.